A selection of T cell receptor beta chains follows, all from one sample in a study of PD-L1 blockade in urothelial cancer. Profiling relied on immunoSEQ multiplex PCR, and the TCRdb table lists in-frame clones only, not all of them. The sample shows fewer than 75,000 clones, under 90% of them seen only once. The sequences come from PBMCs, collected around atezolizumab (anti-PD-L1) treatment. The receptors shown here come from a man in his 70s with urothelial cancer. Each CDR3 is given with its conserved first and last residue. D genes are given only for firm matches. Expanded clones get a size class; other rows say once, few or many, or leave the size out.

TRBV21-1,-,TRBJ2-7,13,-,TGTGCCAGGGGGGGTAGCGGGAGCTACGAGCAGTACTTC,CARGGSGSYEQYF
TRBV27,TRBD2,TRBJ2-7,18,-,TGTGCCAGCAGTCCGCCCGGGACTAGCGGGATGGGGTCCTACGAGCAGTACTTC,CASSPPGTSGMGSYEQYF
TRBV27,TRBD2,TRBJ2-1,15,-,TGTGCCAGCAGCTCCGGGACTAGCGCTCACAATGAGCAGTTCTTC,CASSSGTSAHNEQFF
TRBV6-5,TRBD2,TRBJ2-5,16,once,TGTGCCAGCAGTTCACTACTAGCGGGGGCACAAGAGACCCAGTACTTC,CASSSLLAGAQETQYF
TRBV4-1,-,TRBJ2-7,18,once,TGCGCCAGCAGCCAAGATCCCCTTGACAGGAGGATAACCTACGAGCAGTACTTC,CASSQDPLDRRITYEQYF
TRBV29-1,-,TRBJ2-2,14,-,TGCAGCGTAAGGGACACCACGAACACCGGGGAGCTGTTTTTT,CSVRDTTNTGELFF
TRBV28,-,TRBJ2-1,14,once,TGTGCCAGCCGGAGACCCGAAAGTATCAATGAGCAGTTCTTC,CASRRPESINEQFF
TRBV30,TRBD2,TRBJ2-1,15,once,TGTGCCTGGAGTCGGACTAGCGGGGGTTACAATGAGCAGTTCTTC,CAWSRTSGGYNEQFF
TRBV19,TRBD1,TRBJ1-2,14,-,TGTGCCAGTACCAAGGTCGGACAGGGTTTCGGCTACACCTTC,CASTKVGQGFGYTF
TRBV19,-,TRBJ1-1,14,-,TGTGCCAGTAGTTTCAGGACAGCGAACACTGAAGCTTTCTTT,CASSFRTANTEAFF
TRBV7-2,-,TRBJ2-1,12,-,TGTGCCAGCAGCTTAGATAACAATGAGCAGTTCTTC,CASSLDNNEQFF
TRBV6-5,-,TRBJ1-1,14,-,TGTGCCAGCAGTTACGGGGCACTGAACACTGAAGCTTTCTTT,CASSYGALNTEAFF
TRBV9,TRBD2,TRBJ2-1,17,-,TGTGCCAGCAGCGTTGGTCCGGGACTAGCGGGAGTGGGTGAGCAGTTCTTC,CASSVGPGLAGVGEQFF
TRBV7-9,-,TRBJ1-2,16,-,TGTGCCAGCAGCCCTGACTTGACAGGTTCTAACTATGGCTACACCTTC,CASSPDLTGSNYGYTF
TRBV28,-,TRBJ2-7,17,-,TGTGCCAGCAGTTTATCGATGGGGGCAGGGAATTTCTACGAGCAGTACTTC,CASSLSMGAGNFYEQYF
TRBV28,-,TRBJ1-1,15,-,TGTGCCAGCAGGTTCGGGGGTAGGGTGAACACTGAAGCTTTCTTT,CASRFGGRVNTEAFF
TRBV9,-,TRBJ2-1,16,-,TGTGCCAGCAGCGTAGGTTGGCGGAGCTCCTACAATGAGCAGTTCTTC,CASSVGWRSSYNEQFF
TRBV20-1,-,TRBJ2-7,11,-,TGCAGTGCTAGCGGGAGCAACGAGCAGTACTTC,CSASGSNEQYF